The 30 T cell receptor beta chains below all came from one sample that was sequenced in a study of TIL therapy for anti-PD-1-resistant metastatic lung cancer. Indicated time point: pre-treatment sample, taken before nivolumab and TIL therapy. The immunoSEQ assay was v3. Sequencing was performed with immunoSEQ multiplex PCR; in TCRdb, only in-frame clones are kept and a portion is missing. The top ten hold roughly 3% of the sample, which has about 59,000 clones, roughly 77% seen once. The sample was blood, taken at baseline. Receptors originate from a person between 25 and 79 years old with non-small cell lung cancer.

The J gene is TRBJ2-5, the V gene TRBV7-9, with 7 bases matching TRBD2. The ends lost 5 bases at V and 5 bases at J; junction bases unmatched: 14. CDR3 length: 16 amino acids. CDR1 is SEHNR and CDR2 is FQNEAQ in the germline V gene (reference sequence). The CDR3 DNA sequence: TGTGCCAGCAGCCCCGATAAAGCGGGACCGCGGGAGACCCAGTACTTC. Its translation is CASSPDKAGPRETQYF.

The chain recombines TRBV27 with TRBJ2-1; D is perhaps TRBD2 (6 bases). V was pared by 4 bases and J by 0 bases, with 7 bases between. Germline CDR1 is MNHEY and CDR2 is SMNVEV (reference sequence). This CDR3 is built from 14 residues. CDR3 coding DNA: TGTGCCAGCAGTTACGGGGGCTCCTACAATGAGCAGTTCTTC. It is translated as CASSYGGSYNEQFF.

Only a few counts were recorded for this clone. V and J are TRBV3-1 (or the pseudogene TRBV3-2) and TRBJ2-3; TRBD2 is a possible D gene (5 bases). This CDR3 is built from 16 residues. CDR1 and CDR2 (germline): LGHDT, YNNKEL (reference sequence). V was clipped by 4 bases and J by 5 bases, with 19 bases between them. CDR3 coding DNA: TGTGCCAGCAGCCCTAAAAACCAACTAGTTTTAGATACGCAGTATTTT. It encodes CASSPKNQLVLDTQYF.

The chain combines TRBV29-1 with TRBJ2-1; 16 positions match TRBD2. Germline V lookup: CDR1 SQVTM, CDR2 ANQGSEA. Trimming took 7 bases from V and 8 from J; bases not matched to a gene: 14. The CDR3 covers 17 residues. This CDR3 reads CSAKAQGTSGGADEQFF. The CDR3 DNA is TGCAGCGCAAAGGCACAAGGGACTAGCGGGGGGGCGGATGAGCAGTTCTTC.

This clone was seen a few times. The chain carries TRBV3-1 (or the pseudogene TRBV3-2) and TRBJ1-3; D gene uncertain. In germline, CDR1 is LGHDT, CDR2 YNNKEL (reference sequence). Trimming pared 1 base from V and 1 base from J, leaving 11 bases between. There are 16 residues in the CDR3. The CDR3 region is CASSQGRVKSGNTIYF. CDR3 sequence (DNA): TGTGCCAGCAGCCAAGGGAGGGTGAAGTCTGGAAACACCATATATTTT.

The chain couples TRBV2 to TRBJ2-2; 12 bases are a match to TRBD2. Germline loops: CDR1 SNHLY, CDR2 FYNNEI. The CDR3 length is 15 residues. V gave up 7 bases and J gave up 3 bases; unmatched junction bases: 3. CDR3 protein: CASTSGRAHTGELFF. As DNA, the CDR3 is TGTGCCAGCACTAGCGGGAGGGCCCACACCGGGGAGCTGTTTTTT.

This chain joins TRBV11-1 and TRBJ2-6; D is perhaps TRBD1 (6 bases). Trimming took 5 bases from V and 1 from J, leaving 9 bases between them. The CDR3 runs to 15 residues. Germline V CDR1 and CDR2: SGHAT, FQDESV (reference sequence). The CDR3 bases are TGTGCCAGCAGCCCCGGGACATCTGGGGCCAACGTCCTGACTTTC. It encodes CASSPGTSGANVLTF.

This chain links TRBV15 with TRBJ2-5; weak D call: TRBD2 (7 bases). The germline V and J ends were trimmed by 1 base and 5 bases, with 17 bases remaining between them. This CDR3 spans 16 amino acids. Germline CDR1 and CDR2: LNHNV and YYDKDF (reference sequence). CDR3 region: CATSRGGGQAPETQYF. CDR3 sequence (DNA): TGTGCCACCAGCAGAGGGGGGGGGCAGGCTCCGGAGACCCAGTACTTC. Full variable domain (missing parts from reference TRBV15 and TRBJ2-5): DAMVIQNPRYQVTQFGKPVTLSCSQTLNHNVMYWYQQKSSQAPKLLFHYYDKDFNNEADTPDNFQSRRPNTSFCFLDIRSPGLGDTAMYLCATSRGGGQAPETQYFGPGTRLLVL.

This clone was found a few times. Within the sample, other DNA sequences also encode this same CDR3. The V and J genes are TRBV18 and TRBJ1-1; no clear D. V lost 2 bases and J lost 0, with 4 bases in between. CDR1 KGHSH and CDR2 LQKENI come from the germline V gene. The CDR3 has 13 amino acids. CDR3 sequence: CASSPTVNTEAFF. DNA of the CDR3: TGTGCCAGCTCACCAACAGTGAACACTGAAGCTTTCTTT. The whole variable domain, filled in from reference TRBV18 and TRBJ1-1, reads NAGVMQNPRHLVRRRGQEARLRCSPMKGHSHVYWYRQLPEEGLKFMVYLQKENIIDESGMPKERFSAEFPKEGPSILRIQQVVRGDSAAYFCASSPTVNTEAFFGQGTRLTVV.

The chain has TRBV13 and TRBJ2-3; a possible D gene is TRBD2 (6 bases). Trimming removed 5 bases at V and 4 bases at J, with 10 bases between. In germline, CDR1 is PRHDT, CDR2 FYEKMQ (reference sequence). The CDR3 consists of 13 residues. CDR3 region: CASSKSGADTQYF. CDR3 DNA: TGTGCCAGCAGCAAGTCGGGGGCAGATACGCAGTATTTT.

This clone occurred once. The DNA of the CDR3 is TGTGCCAGCAGTAACCGCCGACAGGAGAATAACTATGGCTACACCTTC. Translating gives CASSNRRQENNYGYTF. The V and J genes are TRBV6-2 or TRBV6-3 and TRBJ1-2; possible D gene TRBD1, 6 bases. The V gene's germline CDR1 is MNHEY and CDR2 SVGEGT. The CDR3 is 16 residues long. Trimming left V 5 bases short and J 1 base short, with 17 bases between.

The chain links TRBV9 to TRBJ2-7; 13 nucleotides match TRBD2. CDR1 SGDLS and CDR2 YYNGEE come from the germline V gene. The V segment lost 4 bases and the J segment 9 bases; nucleotides outside the gene matches: 7. CDR3 length equals 14 residues. CDR3 residues: CASSPRTSGSLQYF. CDR3 DNA: TGTGCCAGCAGCCCGCGGACTAGCGGGAGCTTGCAGTACTTC.

The chain employs TRBV7-9 and TRBJ2-5; 8 nucleotides match TRBD2. Germline V gene sequence: CDR1 SEHNR, CDR2 FQNEAQ (reference sequence). This CDR3 region has 17 residues. After removal of 5 bases from V and 3 bases from J, the junction contained 14 bases not matched to a gene. The CDR3 coding sequence is TGTGCCAGCAGCCCCCCCATAGCCCGGGGGGGCAAAGAGACCCAGTACTTC. Translating it yields CASSPPIARGGKETQYF.

The chain links TRBV7-3 to TRBJ1-1; no firm D call. This CDR3 has 13 residues. Germline-derived CDR1 and CDR2 are SGHTA and FQGTGA. V lost 4 bases and J 6 bases, leaving 12 bases between the germline ends. The CDR3 region has the DNA TGTGCCAGCAGCTACCTGGGGAGGGCTGAAGCTTTCTTT. It encodes CASSYLGRAEAFF.

This clone was counted between two and nine times. This sequence joins TRBV4-2 and TRBJ1-1; D gene uncertain. Trimming cost V 0 bases and J 3 bases, with 14 bases left between them. The CDR3 runs 16 residues. Germline V gene lookup returns CDR1 LGHNA and CDR2 YNFKEQ. For the CDR3, the DNA is TGTGCCAGCAGCCAAGATGCCGGGGTGGGTTACACTGAAGCTTTCTTT. Its translation is CASSQDAGVGYTEAFF.

The chain carries TRBV19 and TRBJ2-7; D is perhaps TRBD1 (5 bases). Between the trimmed V and J ends, which lost 4 bases and 0 bases, there was a span of 7 bases. The length of the CDR3 is 13 residues. Germline assignment: CDR1 LNHDA and CDR2 SQIVND (reference sequence). The CDR3 DNA sequence: TGTGCCAGTAGTAGCAGGGACTCCTACGAGCAGTACTTC. Amino acids: CASSSRDSYEQYF.

This clone was recorded a few times. The chain employs TRBV28 and TRBJ2-4, with D possibly matching TRBD2 (6 bases). The CDR3 runs to 17 residues. Deletions cut 4 bases from V and 3 bases from J, with 19 bases between. The germline V gene encodes CDR1 MDHEN and CDR2 SYDVKM. The CDR3 DNA reads as TGTGCCAGCAGTTCTGGCGGGGTGCGGGCCGTCAAAAACATTCAGTACTTC. Encoded protein: CASSSGGVRAVKNIQYF.

The chain links TRBV7-2 to TRBJ2-4; 9 nucleotides match TRBD1. The trim removed 5 bases at V and 0 bases at J, leaving 5 bases unmatched. Germline CDR1 and CDR2: SGHTA and FQGNSA. The CDR3 sequence is 16 residues long. The CDR3 sequence is CASSPQGALAKNIQYF. As DNA, the CDR3 is TGTGCCAGCAGCCCACAGGGGGCCCTAGCCAAAAACATTCAGTACTTC. Based on the CDR3 plus reference TRBV7-2 and TRBJ2-4, the full variable domain is GAGVSQSPSNKVTEKGKDVELRCDPISGHTALYWYRQSLGQGLEFLIYFQGNSAPDKSGLPSDRFSAERTGGSVSTLTIQRTQQEDSAVYLCASSPQGALAKNIQYFGAGTRLSVL.

V and J are TRBV10-3 and TRBJ2-7; TRBD1 matches at 10 bases. The germline V gene has CDR1 ENHRY and CDR2 SYGVKD. V gave up 4 bases and J gave up 4 bases; unmatched junction bases: 7. This CDR3 has 15 amino acids. Here the CDR3 DNA reads TGTGCCATCAGTGGATCGCCGGGACAGGGGTACGAGCAGTACTTC. It yields the protein CAISGSPGQGYEQYF.

This chain connects TRBV24-1 to TRBJ2-7; D assignment may be TRBD1 or TRBD2 (6 bases each). Germline V gene lookup returns CDR1 KGHDR and CDR2 SFDVKD. Between the trimmed V and J ends, which lost 9 bases and 5 bases, there was a span of 25 bases. The CDR3 sequence is 16 residues long. CDR3 in DNA: TGTGCCACCTCTCCGAGGGGGGCGGTGGGGTTGAACGAGCAGTACTTC. This gives the protein CATSPRGAVGLNEQYF.

The V and J genes are TRBV18 and TRBJ2-4; perhaps TRBD1 as D (6 bases). Germline V gene lookup returns CDR1 KGHSH and CDR2 LQKENI. This CDR3 region has 14 residues. V lost 5 bases to trimming and J lost 9 bases, with 17 bases between them. The CDR3 nucleotides are TGTGCCAGCTCAATTAACCGGGACAATCGCATTCAGTACTTC. Translated, it gives CASSINRDNRIQYF.

J is TRBJ2-2 and V is TRBV15; D may be TRBD1 (5 bases). Trimming pared 0 bases from V and 1 base from J, leaving 9 bases between. CDR3 length equals 16 residues. The V gene's germline CDR1 is LNHNV and CDR2 YYDKDF (reference sequence). Here the CDR3 reads CATSRELGVNTGELFF. DNA of the CDR3: TGTGCCACCAGCAGAGAGTTAGGGGTGAACACCGGGGAGCTGTTTTTT.

This clone was recorded once. The chain joins TRBV6-2 or TRBV6-3 to TRBJ2-3; 7 nucleotides agree with TRBD2. This CDR3 region has 16 residues. Trimming at V came to 4 bases and at J to 3 bases, leaving 10 bases not matched to a gene. CDR1 is MNHEY, CDR2 SVGEGT, per germline. This CDR3 is CASSFGGRAVTDTQYF. The CDR3 nucleotides are TGTGCCAGCAGTTTCGGGGGGAGGGCCGTGACAGATACGCAGTATTTT.

This clone was counted a single time. The chain joins TRBV2 to TRBJ2-1; 7 bases are shared with TRBD2. The CDR3 loop spans 16 amino acids. V lost 7 bases to trimming and J lost 9 bases; unmatched junction nucleotides: 18. Germline CDR1 and CDR2: SNHLY and FYNNEI. The CDR3 reads CASTKPAGVVNGEQFF. The CDR3 DNA reads TGTGCCAGCACCAAACCGGCGGGAGTGGTTAATGGTGAGCAGTTCTTC.

The V gene is TRBV10-3, the J gene TRBJ2-1; 8 nucleotides match TRBD1. Germline V gives CDR1 ENHRY, CDR2 SYGVKD. This CDR3 is built from 15 residues. Trimming removed 4 bases from V and 4 bases from J; junction bases left unmatched: 6. The CDR3 DNA reads TGTGCCATCAGTGGGGGGACAGGCCCATACAATGAGCAGTTCTTC. Translating gives CAISGGTGPYNEQFF.

V is TRBV15 and J is TRBJ1-4, with D maybe TRBD1 (5 bases). This CDR3 region has 16 residues. V dropped 1 base and J dropped 6 bases, with 15 bases sitting between them. Germline V gene sequence: CDR1 LNHNV, CDR2 YYDKDF (reference sequence). The CDR3 reads CATSRGLGREDEKLFF. The CDR3 region has the DNA TGTGCCACCAGCAGAGGATTAGGCAGGGAGGATGAAAAACTGTTTTTT.

The V and J genes are TRBV18 and TRBJ1-4, with D perhaps matching TRBD1 (5 bases). Trimming cost V 3 bases and J 11 bases, with 19 bases left between them. The germline CDR1 and CDR2 sequences are KGHSH and LQKENI. This CDR3 contains 15 residues. The CDR3 DNA reads as TGTGCCAGCTCACCGACCGGGGACCCTCTTCGGAAACTGTTTTTT. Protein product: CASSPTGDPLRKLFF.

The rearrangement uses TRBV29-1 and TRBJ1-1, with D unclear. This CDR3 contains 13 residues. Germline assignment: CDR1 SQVTM and CDR2 ANQGSEA. The CDR3 reads CSERSTMNTEAFF. In DNA form, the CDR3 reads TGCAGTGAGAGATCCACAATGAACACTGAAGCTTTCTTT.

The chain links TRBV7-6 to TRBJ1-6, with TRBD1 as a possible D gene (6 bases). The CDR3 totals 15 residues. Germline V gene data show CDR1 as SGHVS and CDR2 as FNYEAQ. V was pared by 3 bases and J by 10 bases, with 16 bases between. CDR3 sequence: CASSLTGDPASPLHF. CDR3 bases: TGTGCCAGCAGCTTGACAGGCGATCCCGCGTCACCCCTCCACTTT.

The V and J genes are TRBV13 and TRBJ2-3; 7 bases are shared with TRBD1. With 6 bases clipped from V and 2 bases from J, the junction kept 8 bases outside the gene matches. Germline V gene sequence: CDR1 PRHDT, CDR2 FYEKMQ (reference sequence). The CDR3 runs to 15 residues. The CDR3 DNA sequence: TGTGCCAGCAGGACCTCACAGGGGTACACAGATACGCAGTATTTT. It encodes CASRTSQGYTDTQYF. The full variable domain, completed using reference TRBV13 and TRBJ2-3, is AAGVIQSPRHLIKEKRETATLKCYPIPRHDTVYWYQQGPGQDPQFLISFYEKMQSDKGSIPDRFSAQQFSDYHSELNMSSLELGDSALYFCASRTSQGYTDTQYFGPGTRLTVL.